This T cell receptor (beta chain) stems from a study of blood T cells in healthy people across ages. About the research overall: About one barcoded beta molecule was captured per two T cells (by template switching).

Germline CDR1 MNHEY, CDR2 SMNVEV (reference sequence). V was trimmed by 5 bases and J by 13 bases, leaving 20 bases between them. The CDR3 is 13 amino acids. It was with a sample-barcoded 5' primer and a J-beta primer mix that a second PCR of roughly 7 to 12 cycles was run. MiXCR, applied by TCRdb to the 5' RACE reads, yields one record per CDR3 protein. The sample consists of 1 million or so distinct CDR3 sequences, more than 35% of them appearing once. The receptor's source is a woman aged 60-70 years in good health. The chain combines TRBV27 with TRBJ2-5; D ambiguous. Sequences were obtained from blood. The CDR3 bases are TGTGCCAGCAGTCGGTTATCTACGGACGAGCGGTACTTC. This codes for CASSRLSTDERYF.